This TCR beta chain was sequenced during a study of T cells in Graves' hyperthyroidism and ophthalmopathy. Researchers amplified the TCR beta CDR3 regions from RNA transcripts. The TCR CDR3 was amplified in a first-round RT-PCR using the HTBI primer set. MiXCR was run by TCRdb on the multiplex PCR reads, yielding one entry per CDR3 protein. The sample holds fewer than 750,000 distinct CDR3 sequences, more than 45% seen once. This clonotype was seen ten or more times. The antigen remains undetermined. CDR3 length equals 15 residues. Trimming cost V 0 bases and J 6 bases, with 11 bases left between them. Germline CDR1 reads LGHDT; CDR2 reads YNNKEL (reference sequence). Whole-study results and caveats: Ophthalmopathy and stable hyperthyroidism were separated by a 13 V-J model.

J is TRBJ2-2 and V is TRBV3-1; D may be TRBD1 or TRBD2 (5 bases each). The sequence came from a woman aged 18-29 years with Graves' hyperthyroidism. The sample consisted of peripheral blood or thyroid tissue (not recorded which). The CDR3 region is CASSQDTRGAGELFF. The CDR3 nucleotides read TGTGCCAGCAGCCAAGATACACGGGGCGCCGGGGAGCTGTTTTTT.